Given below is one TCR beta chain in context. This clone was seen only once. Its antigen is still unknown. No base-level quality is on record; no much larger clone is a single base apart. The CDR3 regions of human TCRbeta chains were analyzed by immunosequencing. The authors' pipeline ran thus. TCRs in the repertoires were compared against a reference library of SARS-CoV-2-specific TCRs that had been generated with the MIRA antigen-specificity platform. Breadth was defined as the fraction of unique TCRs that were SARS-CoV-2-associated, and depth was defined as the fraction of total T cells that were SARS-CoV-2-associated. Using the MIRA data, every spike-specific TCR was mapped to the spike region that the TCR reacted to and assigned to either a CD4 or a CD8 class. Log10-transformed breadth and depth values were compared by one-way ANOVA with Sidak's multiple comparisons tests. What TCRdb holds here is the immuneACCESS table cut down to in-frame rearrangements. Part of the clones is not present; checked against another copy, under half of the missing clones reflect an unresolved V gene, and the others are unexplained. The V and J calls and clone size were taken over from that table, and D and trimming were inferred from the DNA. Recorded for this sample are around 170,000 clones; roughly 90% of them occurred a single time. The top ten constitute 0.95% to 1% of the sample.

This sample was included in a study of T cell responses to AZD1222 COVID-19 vaccine (dated by TCRdb to 2020 to 2022). With regard to the full study: Because spike-specific TCR depth and breadth did not differ between the two schedules, AZD1222 recipients who got a second dose at roughly 4 weeks were pooled with those who got a second dose at roughly 12 weeks. TCR sequencing covered some 250 trial participants: 200 to 210 given two doses of AZD1222 and about 26 given two doses of MenACWY control vaccine. Trial participants were enrolled by age into 18-55, 56-69 and 70-plus year subgroups, with around 150, 28 and 57 TCR-sequenced participants respectively. On the study overall, not on this receptor specifically: Because no day 14 peak-response samples were available, repertoires were characterized only after the peak T cell response. Reportedly, close to half of the unique spike-specific TCRs recognized epitopes lying outside the regions that are mutated in the B.1.351 and B.1.1.7 variants. Vaccine-associated CD4 TCRs spanned the whole spike protein, with dominant responses in regions 160-218 and 743-854. In the small 56-69-year group, the increase in depth fell short of significance, most likely because of low power. Participants were mostly white British, with more females than males. The authors suggested clonal diversity may have been underestimated. Conclusions about previously exposed vaccinees are limited because only a handful of AZD1222 recipients were SARS-CoV-2 seropositive at baseline. A significant rise in spike-specific TCR breadth and depth was observed after two AZD1222 doses relative to day 0 and relative to MenACWY recipients.

The time point label on this specimen signifies: baseline before first vaccination. Samples from vaccinated people were obtained from the UK trials COV001 and COV002, which included a single-blind randomized controlled phase 2/3 trial of AZD1222 (ChAdOx1 nCoV-19) in healthy adults. Trial participant PBMC samples were collected at day 0 and day 28 after the second dose for TCRbeta chain sequencing. V lost 5 bases and J lost 3 bases; the stretch between them is 20 bases long. The CDR3, from cysteine to phenylalanine, totals 17 residues. Only the CDR3 DNA stays, 51 bases, in frame from base 1. CDR1 is given as SEHNR and CDR2 as FQNEAQ, both from the germline V gene (reference sequence).

The source material was peripheral blood, sampled on day 0 of AZD1222 vaccination. The TCR comes from an adult in good health. The rearranged chain carries TRBV7-9 and TRBJ1-5; the D gene is possibly TRBD1, with 5 bases matching. CDR3 reads: CASSDAEGGAHNQPQHF. In nucleotide form, the sequence is TGTGCCAGCAGCGACGCCGAGGGAGGGGCTCACAATCAGCCCCAGCATTTT. When the CDR3 is completed using the reference TRBV7-9 and TRBJ1-5 genes on either side, the full variable domain is DTGVSQNPRHKITKRGQNVTFRCDPISEHNRLYWYRQTLGQGPEFLTYFQNEAQLEKSRLLSDRFSAERPKGSFSTLEIQRTEQGDSAMYLCASSDAEGGAHNQPQHFGDGTRLSIL.